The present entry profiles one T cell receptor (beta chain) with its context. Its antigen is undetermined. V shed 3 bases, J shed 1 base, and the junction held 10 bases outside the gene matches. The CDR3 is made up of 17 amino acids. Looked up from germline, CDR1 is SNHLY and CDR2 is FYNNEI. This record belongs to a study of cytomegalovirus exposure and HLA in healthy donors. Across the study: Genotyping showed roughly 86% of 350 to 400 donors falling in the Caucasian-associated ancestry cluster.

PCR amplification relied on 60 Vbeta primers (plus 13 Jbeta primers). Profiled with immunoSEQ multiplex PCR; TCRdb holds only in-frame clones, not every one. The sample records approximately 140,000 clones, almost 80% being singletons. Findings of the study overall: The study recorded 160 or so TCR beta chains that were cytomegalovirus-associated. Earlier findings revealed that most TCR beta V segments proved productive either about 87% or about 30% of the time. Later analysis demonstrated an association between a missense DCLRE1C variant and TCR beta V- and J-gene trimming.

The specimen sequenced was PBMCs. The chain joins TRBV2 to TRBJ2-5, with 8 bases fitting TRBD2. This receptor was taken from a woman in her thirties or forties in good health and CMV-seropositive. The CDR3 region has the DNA TGTGCCAGCAGTGATGATCTGGCGGGGGGACCCCAAGAGACCCAGTACTTC. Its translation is CASSDDLAGGPQETQYF.